This TCR beta chain was recovered during a study of radiation and T cells in renal cell carcinoma (dated by TCRdb to the early 2020s). Regarding the research as a whole: Samples were obtained from a clinical trial, in which 15 Gy stereotactic body radiation therapy was delivered to primary renal cell carcinomas and nephrectomy was performed 4 weeks later. A total of around 53 samples underwent TCR beta sequencing, made up of some 26 tumors and some 27 peripheral blood samples. In the roughly 54 samples combined, 4 million to 5 million unique CDR3 nucleotide sequences were found, encoding roughly 2.5 million unique CDR3 amino acid sequences. The research as a whole found: The single-armed trial design could not address effects of radiation dose or scheduling on the TCR repertoire. In blood, the top tumor clonotypes increased from baseline to 2 weeks after radiation and then shrank by 4 weeks, which suggests a temporary expansion of tumor-resident clones. Because pretreatment tumor biopsies were not available, the study could not determine whether clonotypes were already present within the tumor at baseline. Dynamics of the blood repertoire were not tracked past 4 weeks after treatment.

The cysteine opens and the phenylalanine closes a CDR3 of 15 amino acids. Only the CDR3 part of the read is kept: 45 bases, read in frame from the first base. The germline V gene provides CDR1 MGHDK and CDR2 SYGVNS. Interpreted using the paper, the time point label stands for: baseline pretreatment blood. Per the publication, the treatment or condition label means: 15 Gy SBRT to primary tumor, nephrectomy 4 weeks later. To track tumor-enriched clonotypes, serial peripheral blood was sampled from radiation-treated patients at baseline and at 2 weeks and 4 weeks after SBRT. Every patient's renal cell carcinoma showed clear cell pathology. The QIAamp DNA Blood Mini Kit (Qiagen) was used to prepare genomic DNA for TCR sequencing. The analyses included only samples that passed all quality control checks. Following the manufacturer's recommendations, the immunoSEQ kit was used to generate TCR beta libraries from genomic DNA. To prepare libraries, a first multiplex PCR with proprietary primers was run, followed by a second PCR that added unique barcodes, and a bead cleanup was done after each round. Each sample batch included a kit-provided positive control reaction and a negative control reaction. The final libraries underwent checking on an Agilent 4200 TapeStation D1000 ScreenTape, volumetric pooling, and quantification by qPCR. Sequencing ran on an Illumina NextSeq500 with a MidOutput 150-cycle cartridge, using 156 Read1 and 15 Index1 cycles with kit custom primers. The pooled library was loaded at around 1.1 pM with around 20% PhiX control spiked in. The paper's processing steps were these. Vendor-processed data were analyzed in R, and a clonotype was defined as all T cells sharing the same CDR3 nucleotide sequence. For clone abundance analyses, frequencies were normalized to the 10,000 most abundant clones per sample. Public T cell clones, averaging fewer than five per sample, were removed before analysis. Tumor-enriched and baseline blood-enriched clonotypes were defined by at least a 32-fold difference in abundance between compartments. A beta-binomial differential abundance model was applied to find clonotypes that expanded or contracted between blood time points. The Baroni-Urbani and Buser coefficient was used to measure tumor-blood repertoire similarity, and groups were compared with two-tailed Wilcoxon tests in R. TCRdb took over this immuneACCESS table, retaining in-frame rearrangements with V and J assigned. Such tables are incomplete; in checked studies, under half of the missing clones stem from an unresolved V gene, and the remainder is unexplained. V and J calls and clone size are as listed in that table; D and trimming were resolved from the DNA. The sample includes 90,000 to 95,000 clones, with approximately 80% observed a single time. Of the sample, 5% to 7.5% falls within the top ten clones.

As for this clone: What antigen it recognizes has not been identified. At one end, the junction sequence differs from germline, possibly due to a read error. The sample carries other DNA sequences with the same CDR3.

The TCR sequence derives from a man aged 60 to 69 with renal cell carcinoma. Specimen: blood, collected from a patient whose treatment included radiotherapy and nephrectomy. This chain is built from TRBV25-1 and TRBJ2-2; TRBD2 aligns with 9 central bases. The DNA sequence is TGTGCCAGTAGTGGCCTAGCGGGATACACCGGGGAGCTGTTTTTT. Translated, it gives CASSGLAGYTGELFF.